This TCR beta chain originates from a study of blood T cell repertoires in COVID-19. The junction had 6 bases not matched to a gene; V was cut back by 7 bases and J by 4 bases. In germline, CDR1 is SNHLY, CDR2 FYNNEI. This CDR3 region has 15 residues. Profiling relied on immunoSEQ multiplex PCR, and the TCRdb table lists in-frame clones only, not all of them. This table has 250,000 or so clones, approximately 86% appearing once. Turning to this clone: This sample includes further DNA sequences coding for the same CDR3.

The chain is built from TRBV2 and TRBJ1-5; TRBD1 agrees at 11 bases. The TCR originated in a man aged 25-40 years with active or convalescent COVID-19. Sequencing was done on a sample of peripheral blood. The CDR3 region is CASIDGTGGNQPQHF. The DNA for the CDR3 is TGTGCCAGCATTGACGGGACAGGGGGGAATCAGCCCCAGCATTTT.